One sample yielded the 16 T cell receptor beta chains listed below, sequenced in a study of T cell responses to AZD1222 COVID-19 vaccine. Assay used: immunoSEQ multiplex PCR; TCRdb lists only in-frame clones, some missing. The sample carries approximately 160,000 clones, about nine tenths recorded once. Sequenced here: peripheral blood, sampled on day 0 of AZD1222 vaccination. The receptor set was obtained from an adult in good health.

This clone was seen a handful of times. The gene calls are TRBV2 and TRBJ1-5, with TRBD1 matching over 8 bases. In germline, CDR1 is SNHLY, CDR2 FYNNEI. V gave up 5 bases and J gave up 6 bases; unmatched junction bases: 9. CDR3 size: 15 residues. The CDR3 spells CASSPRAGGVQPQHF. For the CDR3, the DNA is TGTGCCAGCAGTCCCCGGGCAGGGGGCGTTCAGCCCCAGCATTTT.

The CDR3 DNA reads as TGTGCCAGCAGCTTCCGACTAGCGGGGTTGGGCACAGATACGCAGTATTTT. Its translation: CASSFRLAGLGTDTQYF. The gene calls are TRBV5-6 and TRBJ2-3; 11 bases agree with TRBD2. V lost 2 bases to trimming and J lost 1 base; unmatched junction nucleotides: 6. CDR3 length equals 17 residues. CDR1 is SGHDT, CDR2 YYEEEE, per germline.

This clone was seen just once. CDR3 sequence (DNA): TGTGCCAGCTCACCACGGGAAGGGGGTGAAAAACTGTTTTTT. Translated: CASSPREGGEKLFF. The chain links TRBV18 to TRBJ1-4; D possibly corresponds to TRBD1 (6 bases). The germline V and J ends were trimmed by 1 base and 7 bases, with 10 bases remaining between them. The germline V gene encodes CDR1 KGHSH and CDR2 LQKENI. The CDR3 extends over 14 amino acids.

CDR3 DNA: TGTGCCAGCAGTTACTCGGGGACTAACTACAATGAGCAGTTCTTC. The encoded protein is CASSYSGTNYNEQFF. The rearrangement joins TRBV6-5 to TRBJ2-1, with 7 bases that match TRBD2. The CDR3 totals 15 residues. With V trimmed by 0 bases and J by 3 bases, 2 bases remained unmatched. Germline CDR1 reads MNHEY; CDR2 reads SVGAGI.

The chain combines TRBV12-3 or TRBV12-4 with TRBJ2-7; TRBD2 might be the D (5 bases). Trimming stripped 7 bases from V and 1 base from J, with 11 bases between. This CDR3 spans 13 amino acids. The CDR3 reads CASNPDWSYEQYF. The CDR3 DNA reads as TGTGCCAGCAACCCGGACTGGTCCTACGAGCAGTACTTC.

The chain links TRBV7-9 to TRBJ1-1, with TRBD1 as a possible D gene (5 bases). The CDR3 consists of 14 residues. Germline values: CDR1 SEHNR, CDR2 FQNEAQ (reference sequence). The germline V and J ends were trimmed by 1 base and 5 bases, with 11 bases remaining between them. The CDR3 DNA reads TGTGCCAGCAGCTTAGTTGAAGGGGTTACTGAAGCTTTCTTT. Amino acids: CASSLVEGVTEAFF.

The chain uses TRBV6-2 or TRBV6-3 and TRBJ2-2; D not resolved. CDR1 and CDR2 (germline): MNHEY, SVGEGT. The CDR3 has 12 residues. Trimming took 6 bases from V and 1 from J, leaving 3 bases between them. In DNA form, the CDR3 reads TGTGCCAGCAGCCTGAACACCGGGGAGCTGTTTTTT. It yields the protein CASSLNTGELFF.

The rearrangement uses TRBV27 and TRBJ2-2; tentatively, D is TRBD2 (7 bases). This CDR3 has 17 residues. CDR1 is MNHEY and CDR2 is SMNVEV in the germline V gene (reference sequence). Trimming removed 6 bases from V and 0 bases from J, with 17 bases in between. This CDR3 is CASRYPRGGPNTGELFF. CDR3 DNA: TGTGCCAGCAGATACCCGAGGGGGGGCCCGAACACCGGGGAGCTGTTTTTT.

This sequence joins TRBV25-1 and TRBJ1-2; no clear D gene. V was pared by 10 bases and J by 1 base, with 19 bases between. This CDR3 is 15 amino acids long. Germline V gene sequence: CDR1 MGHDK, CDR2 SYGVNS. The CDR3 protein is CATLTNPGLNYGYTF. CDR3 bases: TGTGCCACCCTAACCAATCCCGGCCTTAACTATGGCTACACCTTC.

V gene TRBV27 combines with J gene TRBJ1-6, with D possibly matching TRBD1 (6 bases). Germline V gene data show CDR1 as MNHEY and CDR2 as SMNVEV (reference sequence). The CDR3 length is 13 residues. Trimming shortened V by 6 bases and J by 8 bases, and 11 bases separated the two germline ends. This CDR3 is CASRDSVDSPLHF. CDR3 nucleotides: TGTGCCAGCAGGGACAGTGTAGATTCACCCCTCCACTTT.

This chain's CDR3 is CASSMLATDTQYF. The CDR3 region has the DNA TGTGCCAGTAGTATGCTTGCCACAGATACGCAGTATTTT. The chain employs TRBV19 and TRBJ2-3; D remains unclear. Trimming pared 3 bases from V and 2 bases from J, leaving 6 bases between. There are 13 residues in the CDR3. In germline, CDR1 is LNHDA, CDR2 SQIVND (reference sequence). Using reference TRBV19 and TRBJ2-3 for the parts outside the CDR3, the full variable domain is DGGITQSPKYLFRKEGQNVTLSCEQNLNHDAMYWYRQDPGQGLRLIYYSQIVNDFQKGDIAEGYSVSREKKESFPLTVTSAQKNPTAFYLCASSMLATDTQYFGPGTRLTVL.

Turning to this clone: This sample includes further DNA sequences coding for the same CDR3. The chain is built from TRBV13 and TRBJ1-6; maybe TRBD1 (5 bases). The CDR3 consists of 12 residues. Trimming stripped 6 bases from V and 9 bases from J, with 9 bases between. Germline values: CDR1 PRHDT, CDR2 FYEKMQ (reference sequence). The CDR3 reads CASRAGGSPLHF. CDR3 DNA: TGTGCCAGCAGGGCGGGGGGTTCACCCCTCCACTTT.

Comments on this clone: At one end the junction does not follow the germline gene, possibly because of a read error. The chain recombines TRBV27 with TRBJ2-3, with D perhaps given as TRBD1 or TRBD2 (7 bases each). CDR3 length: 16 amino acids. Germline V gene lookup returns CDR1 MNHEY and CDR2 SMNVEV (reference sequence). This CDR3 reads CAGRGGTLTIADTQYF. In DNA form, the CDR3 reads TGTGCCGGCAGGGGGGGGACCCTCACGATCGCAGATACGCAGTATTTT.

The CDR3 DNA follows: TGTGCCAGCACACCAGGGGGCAGGCAGCCCCAGCATTTT. Protein: CASTPGGRQPQHF. The V and J genes are TRBV6-5 and TRBJ1-5; 8 bases line up with TRBD1. The V and J ends lost 7 bases and 7 bases, in that order; junction bases with no gene match: 6. CDR1 MNHEY and CDR2 SVGAGI come from the germline V gene. The CDR3 contains 13 residues.

V is TRBV3-1 (or the pseudogene TRBV3-2) and J is TRBJ2-5; TRBD1 agrees at 9 bases. CDR1 is LGHDT and CDR2 is YNNKEL in the germline V gene (reference sequence). Trimming removed 0 bases from V and 6 bases from J; junction bases left unmatched: 14. CDR3 size: 18 residues. The CDR3 spells CASSQDYGKGDREKTQYF. Here the CDR3 DNA reads TGTGCCAGCAGCCAAGATTACGGAAAGGGGGACAGGGAGAAGACCCAGTACTTC.

The chain joins TRBV5-1 to TRBJ2-3; D is possibly TRBD1 or TRBD2 (6 bases each). The V end was cut by 4 bases, the J end by 4 bases, with 13 bases between. CDR3 size: 14 residues. The germline CDR1 and CDR2 sequences are SGHRS and YFSETQ. This CDR3 reads CASSPEGHPDTQYF. The CDR3 DNA reads as TGCGCCAGCAGCCCGGAGGGACATCCAGATACGCAGTATTTT.